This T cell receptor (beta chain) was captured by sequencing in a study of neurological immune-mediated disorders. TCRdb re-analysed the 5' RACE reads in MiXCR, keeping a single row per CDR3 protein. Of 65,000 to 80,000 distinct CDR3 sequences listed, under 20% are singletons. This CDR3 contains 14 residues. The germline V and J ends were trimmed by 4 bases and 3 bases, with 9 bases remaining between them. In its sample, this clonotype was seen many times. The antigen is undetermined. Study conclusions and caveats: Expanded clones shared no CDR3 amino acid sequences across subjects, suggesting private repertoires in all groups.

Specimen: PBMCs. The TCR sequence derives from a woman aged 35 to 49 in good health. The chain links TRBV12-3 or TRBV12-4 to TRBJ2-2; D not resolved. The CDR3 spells CASSWDRDTGELFF. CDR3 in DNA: TGTGCCAGCAGTTGGGATCGAGACACCGGGGAGCTGTTTTTT.